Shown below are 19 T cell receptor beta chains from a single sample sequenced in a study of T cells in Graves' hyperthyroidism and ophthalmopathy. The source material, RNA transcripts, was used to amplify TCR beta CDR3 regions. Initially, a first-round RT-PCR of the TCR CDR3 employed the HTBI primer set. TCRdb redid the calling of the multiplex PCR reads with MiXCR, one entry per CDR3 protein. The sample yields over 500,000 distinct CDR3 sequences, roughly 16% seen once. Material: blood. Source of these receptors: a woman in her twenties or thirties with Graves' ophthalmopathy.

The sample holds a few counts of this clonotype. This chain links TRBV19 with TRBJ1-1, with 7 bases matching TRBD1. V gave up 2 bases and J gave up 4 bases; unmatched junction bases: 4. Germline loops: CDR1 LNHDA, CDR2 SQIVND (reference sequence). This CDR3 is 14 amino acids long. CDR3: CASSIQTGSTEAFF. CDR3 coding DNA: TGTGCCAGTAGTATACAGACAGGGAGCACTGAAGCTTTCTTT.

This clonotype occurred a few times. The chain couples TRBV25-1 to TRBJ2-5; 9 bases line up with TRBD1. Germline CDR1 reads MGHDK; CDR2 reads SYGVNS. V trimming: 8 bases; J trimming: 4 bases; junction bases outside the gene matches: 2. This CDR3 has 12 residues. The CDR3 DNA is TGTGCCAGCGAGGACAGGGGAGAGACCCAGTACTTC. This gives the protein CASEDRGETQYF.

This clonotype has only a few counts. CDR3 in amino acids: CATSDLTHSDPTRDEQFF. CDR3 DNA sequence: TGTGCCACCAGTGATTTAACCCACTCGGACCCAACGAGGGATGAGCAGTTCTTC. The J gene is TRBJ2-1, the V gene TRBV24-1; possible D gene TRBD2, 5 bases. CDR1 is KGHDR, CDR2 SFDVKD, per germline. Trimming pared 1 base from V and 8 bases from J, leaving 23 bases between. The CDR3 totals 18 residues.

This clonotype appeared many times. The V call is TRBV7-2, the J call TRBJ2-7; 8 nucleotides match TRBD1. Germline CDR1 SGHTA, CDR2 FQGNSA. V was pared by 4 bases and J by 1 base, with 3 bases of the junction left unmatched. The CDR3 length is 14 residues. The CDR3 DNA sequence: TGTGCCAGCAGCTCGGACAGGGATTCCTACGAGCAGTACTTC. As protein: CASSSDRDSYEQYF. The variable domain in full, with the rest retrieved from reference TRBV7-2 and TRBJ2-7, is GAGVSQSPSNKVTEKGKDVELRCDPISGHTALYWYRQSLGQGLEFLIYFQGNSAPDKSGLPSDRFSAERTGGSVSTLTIQRTQQEDSAVYLCASSSDRDSYEQYFGPGTRLTVT.

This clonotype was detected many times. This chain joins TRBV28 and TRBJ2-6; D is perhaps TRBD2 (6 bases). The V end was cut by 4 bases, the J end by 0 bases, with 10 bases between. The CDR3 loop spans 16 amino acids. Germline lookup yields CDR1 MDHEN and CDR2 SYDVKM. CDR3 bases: TGTGCCAGCAGTTCGGGGACTCTCTCTGGGGCCAACGTCCTGACTTTC. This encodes CASSSGTLSGANVLTF.

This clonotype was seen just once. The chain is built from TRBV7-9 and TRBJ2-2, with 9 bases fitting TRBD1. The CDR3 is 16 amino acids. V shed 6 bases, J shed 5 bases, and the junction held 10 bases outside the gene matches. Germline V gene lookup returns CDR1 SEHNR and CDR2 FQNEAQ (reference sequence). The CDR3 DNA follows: TGTGCCAGCAGTCTTCTTGGGACAGGGAGGACCGGGGAGCTGTTTTTT. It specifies CASSLLGTGRTGELFF.

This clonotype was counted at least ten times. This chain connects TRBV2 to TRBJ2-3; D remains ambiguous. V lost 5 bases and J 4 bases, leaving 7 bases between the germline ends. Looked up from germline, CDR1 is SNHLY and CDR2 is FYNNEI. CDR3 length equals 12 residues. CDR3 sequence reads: CASSPVSDTQYF. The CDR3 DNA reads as TGTGCCAGCAGTCCCGTCTCAGATACGCAGTATTTT.

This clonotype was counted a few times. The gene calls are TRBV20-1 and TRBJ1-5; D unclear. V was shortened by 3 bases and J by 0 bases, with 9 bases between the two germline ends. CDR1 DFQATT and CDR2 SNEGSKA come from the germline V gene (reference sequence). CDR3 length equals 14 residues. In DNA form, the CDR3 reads TGCAGTGCTAGTACAGACAATAGCAATCAGCCCCAGCATTTT. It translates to CSASTDNSNQPQHF.

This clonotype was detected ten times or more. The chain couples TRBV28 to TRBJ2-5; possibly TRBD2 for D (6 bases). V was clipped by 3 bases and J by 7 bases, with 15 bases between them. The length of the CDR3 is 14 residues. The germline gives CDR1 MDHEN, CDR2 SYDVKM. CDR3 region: CASSLEGGTRTQYF. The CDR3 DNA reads TGTGCCAGCAGTTTGGAGGGAGGCACACGGACCCAGTACTTC.

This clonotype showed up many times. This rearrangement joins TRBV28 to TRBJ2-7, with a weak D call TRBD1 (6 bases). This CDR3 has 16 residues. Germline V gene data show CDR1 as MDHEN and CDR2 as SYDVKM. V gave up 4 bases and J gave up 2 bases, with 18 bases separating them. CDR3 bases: TGTGCCAGCAGTTGGGGCTACGGGACACTAACCTACGAGCAGTACTTC. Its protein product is CASSWGYGTLTYEQYF.

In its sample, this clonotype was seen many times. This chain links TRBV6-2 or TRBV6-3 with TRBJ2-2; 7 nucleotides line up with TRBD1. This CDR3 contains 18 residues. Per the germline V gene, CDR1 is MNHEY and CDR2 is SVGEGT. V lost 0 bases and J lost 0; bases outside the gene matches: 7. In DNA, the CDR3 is TGTGCCAGCAGTTACTCTCTCCAGGGGGAACCGAACACCGGGGAGCTGTTTTTT. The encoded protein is CASSYSLQGEPNTGELFF.

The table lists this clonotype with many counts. CDR3 residues: CATAGVSGDPYNEQFF. DNA of the CDR3: TGTGCCACGGCCGGGGTATCTGGCGACCCCTACAATGAGCAGTTCTTC. The rearrangement links TRBV7-2 to TRBJ2-1, with D possibly matching TRBD2 (5 bases). Germline CDR1 and CDR2: SGHTA and FQGNSA. CDR3 length: 16 amino acids. Trimming shortened V by 10 bases and J by 2 bases, and 21 bases separated the two germline ends.

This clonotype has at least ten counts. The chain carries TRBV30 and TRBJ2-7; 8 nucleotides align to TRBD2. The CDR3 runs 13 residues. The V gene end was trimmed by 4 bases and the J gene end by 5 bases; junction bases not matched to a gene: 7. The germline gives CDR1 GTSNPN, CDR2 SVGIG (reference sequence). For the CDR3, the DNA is TGTGCCTGGACTAGAGCGGGAGTCAACGAGCAGTACTTC. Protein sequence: CAWTRAGVNEQYF.

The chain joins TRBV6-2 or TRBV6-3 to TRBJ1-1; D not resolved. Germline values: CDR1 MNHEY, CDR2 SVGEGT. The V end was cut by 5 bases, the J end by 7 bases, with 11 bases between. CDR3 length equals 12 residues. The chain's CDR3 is CASSQTVIEAFF. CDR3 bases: TGTGCCAGCAGTCAAACAGTGATTGAAGCTTTCTTT.

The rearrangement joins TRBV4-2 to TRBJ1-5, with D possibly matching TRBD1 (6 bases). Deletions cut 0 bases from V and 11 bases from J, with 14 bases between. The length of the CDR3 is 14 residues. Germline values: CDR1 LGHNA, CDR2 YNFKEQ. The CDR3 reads CASSQDSGGATQHF. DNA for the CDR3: TGTGCCAGCAGCCAAGATTCGGGGGGGGCTACCCAGCATTTT.

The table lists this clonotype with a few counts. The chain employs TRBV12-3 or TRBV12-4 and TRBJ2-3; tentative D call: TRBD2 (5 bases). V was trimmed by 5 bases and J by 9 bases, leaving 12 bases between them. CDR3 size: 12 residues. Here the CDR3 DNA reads TGTGCCAGCAGTGATAGGACTGGCACGCAGTATTTT. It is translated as CASSDRTGTQYF.

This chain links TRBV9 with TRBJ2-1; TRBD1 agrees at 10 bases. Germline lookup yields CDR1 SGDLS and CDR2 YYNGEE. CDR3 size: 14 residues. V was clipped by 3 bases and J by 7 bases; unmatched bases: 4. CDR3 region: CASSAGQGRNEQFF. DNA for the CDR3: TGTGCCAGCAGCGCGGGACAGGGGAGGAATGAGCAGTTCTTC.

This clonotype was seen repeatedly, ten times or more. CDR3 sequence (DNA): TGTGCCAGCACCACCCAGCGACACATCTCAACATCTAGCACAGATACGCAGTATTTT. Its translation: CASTTQRHISTSSTDTQYF. The V gene is TRBV12-3 or TRBV12-4, the J gene TRBJ2-3; D gene uncertain. Trimming removed 7 bases from V and 0 bases from J, with 26 bases in between. The CDR3 has 19 residues.

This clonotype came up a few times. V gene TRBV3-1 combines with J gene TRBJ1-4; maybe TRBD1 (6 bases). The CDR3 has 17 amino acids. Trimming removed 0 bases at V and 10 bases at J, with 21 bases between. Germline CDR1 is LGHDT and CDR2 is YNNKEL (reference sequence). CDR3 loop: CASSQDSWGRKMGKLFF. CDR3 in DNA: TGTGCCAGCAGCCAAGATAGCTGGGGGCGGAAAATGGGAAAACTGTTTTTT. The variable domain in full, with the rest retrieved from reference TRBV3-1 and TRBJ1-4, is DTAVSQTPKYLVTQMGNDKSIKCEQNLGHDTMYWYKQDSKKFLKIMFSYNNKELIINETVPNRFSPKSPDKAHLNLHINSLELGDSAVYFCASSQDSWGRKMGKLFFGSGTQLSVL.